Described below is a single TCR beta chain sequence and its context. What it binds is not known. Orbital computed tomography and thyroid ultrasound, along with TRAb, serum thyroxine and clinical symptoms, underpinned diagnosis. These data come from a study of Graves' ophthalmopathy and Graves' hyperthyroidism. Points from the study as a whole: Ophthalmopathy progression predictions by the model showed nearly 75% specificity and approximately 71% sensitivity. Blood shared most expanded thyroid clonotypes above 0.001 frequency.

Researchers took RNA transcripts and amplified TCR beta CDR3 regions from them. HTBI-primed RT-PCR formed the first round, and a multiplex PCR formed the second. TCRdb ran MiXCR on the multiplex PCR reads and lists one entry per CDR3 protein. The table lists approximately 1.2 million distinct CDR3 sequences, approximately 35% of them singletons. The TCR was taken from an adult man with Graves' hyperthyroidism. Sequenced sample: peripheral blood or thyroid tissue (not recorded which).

The CDR3 DNA is TGTGCCGCACTTACCACAGATACGCAGTATTTT. It yields the protein CAALTTDTQYF. The J gene is TRBJ2-3, the V gene TRBV7-9, with unresolved D. Germline CDR1 reads SEHNR; CDR2 reads FQNEAQ (reference sequence). The V and J ends lost 11 bases and 2 bases respectively, with 8 bases between them. This CDR3 contains 11 residues. Together with reference TRBV7-9 and TRBJ2-3, the CDR3 gives the full variable domain: DTGVSQNPRHKITKRGQNVTFRCDPISEHNRLYWYRQTLGQGPEFLTYFQNEAQLEKSRLLSDRFSAERPKGSFSTLEIQRTEQGDSAMYLCAALTTDTQYFGPGTRLTVL.